This entry describes one T cell receptor beta chain. The data stem from a study of cytomegalovirus exposure and HLA in healthy donors. A multiplex PCR was run with 60 Vbeta primers and 13 Jbeta primers. As handled by the study authors: In a later analysis, some 10 million of tens of millions of unique beta chains occurred in at least two donors. Libraries were prepared by immunoSEQ multiplex PCR; TCRdb keeps only in-frame clonotypes and omits some of them. V and J calls and clone size come straight from that table; D and trimming were deduced from the DNA. The sample holds about 190,000 clones, under 85% seen once. The CDR3 is 13 amino acids. Germline loops: CDR1 MNHNS, CDR2 SASEGT. Trimming removed 7 bases from V and 5 bases from J; junction bases left unmatched: 7.

The chain employs TRBV6-1 and TRBJ1-1; 7 bases are shared with TRBD1. The sequenced sample was PBMCs. The sequence came from a woman younger than 30 in good health and CMV-seronegative. In DNA, the CDR3 is TGTGCCAGCAAGACCACAGGGGATACTGAAGCTTTCTTT. As protein: CASKTTGDTEAFF.